The entry below describes one T cell receptor beta chain. Only one count was recorded for this clone. Its antigen remains unidentified. Per-base qualities were not stored, and no clone one base away is much larger. This specimen belongs to a study of pediatric ulcerative colitis (dated by TCRdb to between 2018 and 2021). With regard to the full study: Pancolitis was present in several ulcerative colitis patients and left-sided colitis in two, and histology consistent with ulcerative colitis was found in all of these patients. Some 10 newly diagnosed, treatment-naive pediatric ulcerative colitis patients and four non-IBD control children each provided paired blood and rectal samples. The Pediatric Ulcerative Colitis Activity Index classified a couple of patients as having mild disease, several as having moderate disease and three as having acute severe colitis. Study-wide findings and limitations: Because repertoires were derived from total lymphocyte DNA, patterns in rare subsets such as regulatory T cells may not have been reflected. A couple of rectal CDR3 clonotypes were found in every ulcerative colitis patient but in no control. Compared with controls, ulcerative colitis patients showed significantly higher autologous blood-rectal clonal overlap, a finding that suggests increased T cell trafficking to inflamed tissue. Only a few individuals were included in the healthy control group, which was small. For technical reasons, substantially fewer templates were yielded by the blood samples of two patients, and these blood samples were excluded from blood-rectal overlap analysis. Rectal repertoire features separated controls, mild-moderate and acute severe colitis patients; acute severe colitis showed reduced rectal diversity due to clonal expansions.

Rearranged CDR3 beta regions were amplified from genomic DNA with multiplex V and J primers using the immunoSEQ TRB Survey service. To keep sequencing depth the same across samples, survey-level depth of up to 500,000 reads per sample was applied. Libraries were purified, pooled and sequenced on Illumina technology. The paper's data handling went like this. Productive clonality, sample overlap, pairwise scatters, CDR3 beta length, V/D/J gene usage and productiveness were all assessed with the immunoSEQ online tools. Calculated diversity was defined as the number of unique rearrangements divided by total templates, multiplied by 100, and Shannon and Simpson indices were computed as well. Principal component analysis used the R prcomp function and ggbiplot package on Z-score normalized data. Morisita's index was used to quantify the clonal overlap between blood and rectum within each subject. TCRdb re-hosts the immuneACCESS table, in-frame sequences only. Its copies lack some clones; in the studies checked, an unresolved V gene accounts for under half of them, and the cause for the rest is not known. V, J and clone size are taken as reported in that table, and D and trimming were inferred from the DNA itself. The sample table lists around 30,000 clones, roughly 82% of them with a count of one. The ten top clones hold over 3.5% of the sample.

Trimming removed 4 bases from V and 3 bases from J, leaving 12 bases between the germline ends. Based on the germline V gene, the CDR1 and CDR2 sequences are MNHEY and SVGAGI. The CDR3 measures 14 amino acids from cysteine to phenylalanine. Of the read, only the CDR3 DNA is kept; its 42 bases are in frame from base 1. Before the diagnostic colonoscopy, none of the ulcerative colitis patients had been given any immunosuppressive medication. Blood was sampled at the same time as the colonoscopy. The Wizard kit (Promega) was used to extract genomic DNA from blood and intestinal samples. Sequencing was carried out using blood. This receptor chain uses TRBV6-5 and TRBJ1-1; no D gene call is confident. This TCR derives from a boy aged 5-17 years with severe ulcerative colitis. CDR3 protein: CASSLRTWDTEAFF. The DNA is TGTGCCAGCAGTTTACGGACGTGGGACACTGAAGCTTTCTTT.